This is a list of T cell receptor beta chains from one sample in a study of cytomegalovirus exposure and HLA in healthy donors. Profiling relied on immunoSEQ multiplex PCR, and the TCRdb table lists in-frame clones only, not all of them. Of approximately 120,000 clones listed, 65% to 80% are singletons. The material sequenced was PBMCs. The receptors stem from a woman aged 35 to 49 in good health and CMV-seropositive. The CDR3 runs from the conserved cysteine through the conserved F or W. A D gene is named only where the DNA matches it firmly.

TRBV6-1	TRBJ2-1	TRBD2	CASSEVAGASYNEQFF
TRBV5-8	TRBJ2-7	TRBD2	CASTLLNLAGGIGAREQYF
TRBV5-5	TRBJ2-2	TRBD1	CASSSGTASTGELFF
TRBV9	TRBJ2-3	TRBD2	CASSVTGRGDTQYF
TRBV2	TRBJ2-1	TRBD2	CASRETSGSYNEQFF
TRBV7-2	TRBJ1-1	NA	CASSQQRNTEAFF
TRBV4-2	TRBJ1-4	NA	CASSQIKGPNEKLFF
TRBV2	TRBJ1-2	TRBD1	CASSPQGLTTGYTF
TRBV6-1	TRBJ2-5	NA	CASSLTGAWETQYF
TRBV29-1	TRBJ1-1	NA	CSVQGPGTEAFF
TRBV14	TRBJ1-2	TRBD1	CASSFRQGIYGYTF
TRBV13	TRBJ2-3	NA	CASLATGTDTQYF
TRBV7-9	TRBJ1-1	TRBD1	CASSLGSGQGNTEAFF
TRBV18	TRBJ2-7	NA	CASSFTGVYEQYF
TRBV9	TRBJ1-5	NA	CASSEGLSNQPQHF
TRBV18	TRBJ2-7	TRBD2	CASSGTSGGEQYF
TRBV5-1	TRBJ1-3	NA	CASSLSLSSGNTIYF
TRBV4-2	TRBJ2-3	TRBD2	CASSQRTSGRADTQYF
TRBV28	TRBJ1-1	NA	CASSLIQNTEAFF
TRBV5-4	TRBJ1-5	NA	CASSRGGSNQPQHF
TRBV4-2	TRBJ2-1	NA	CASSQDIDSSYNEQFF
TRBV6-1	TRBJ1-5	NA	CASSVPSGGAQPQHF
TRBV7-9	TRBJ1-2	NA	CASSLGRGDYGYTF
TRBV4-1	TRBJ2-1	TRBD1	CASSLTGNNEQFF
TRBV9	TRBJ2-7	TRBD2	CASSPRLAGDEQYF
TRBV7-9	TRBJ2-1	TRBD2	CASSPRKPGTSGDEQFF
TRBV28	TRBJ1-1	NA	CASLDQVTAFF
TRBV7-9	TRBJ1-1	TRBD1	CASSSNRGQAFF
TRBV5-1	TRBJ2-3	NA	CASGATDTQYF
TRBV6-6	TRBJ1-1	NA	CASSYAGDTEAFF
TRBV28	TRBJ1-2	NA	CASSPLNYGYTF
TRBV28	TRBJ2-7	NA	CATTAGSAYEQYF
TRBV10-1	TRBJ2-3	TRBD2	CASSAGTSGHTDTQYF
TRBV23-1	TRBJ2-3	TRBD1	CASSQPQGASTDTQYF
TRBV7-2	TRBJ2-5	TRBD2	CASSVGLAEETQYF
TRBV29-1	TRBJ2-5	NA	CSVERVAARKTQYF
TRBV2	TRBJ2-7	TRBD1	CATGTGSYEQYF
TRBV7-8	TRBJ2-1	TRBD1	CASSLRAGGSSSYNEQFF
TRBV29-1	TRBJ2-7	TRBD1	CSVATGTASYEQYF
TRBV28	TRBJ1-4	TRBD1	CASSPLAGQYNEKLFF
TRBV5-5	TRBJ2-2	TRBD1	CASSVYSGTGNTGELFF
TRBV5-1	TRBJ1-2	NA	CASSLAGRVAYGYTF
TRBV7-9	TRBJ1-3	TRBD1	CASRGQSSGNTIYF
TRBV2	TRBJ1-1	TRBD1	CASSRAGTGNTEAFF
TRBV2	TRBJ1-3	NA	CASSGLGDTIYF
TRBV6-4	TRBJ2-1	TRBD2	CASSDGTSGYNEQFF
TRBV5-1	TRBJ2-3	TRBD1	CASSQRDRGRADTQYF
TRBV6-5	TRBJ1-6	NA	CASTNRPYNSPLHF
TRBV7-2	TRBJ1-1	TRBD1	CASSRTGVTEAFF
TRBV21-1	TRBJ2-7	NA	CASSRTYYEQYF